These 8 T cell receptor beta chains were all obtained from the same sample, sequenced in a study of control samples from healthy donors and cancer patients. The assay was immunoSEQ multiplex PCR, and TCRdb's table has in-frame clones only and misses some. The table has around 99,000 clones, 90% seen once. Sequencing was performed on blood. These receptors originate from a human donor in good health. The donor label of this sample is uncertain.

The chain is built from TRBV21-1 and TRBJ1-6; TRBD1, the D gene given by the table, was not confirmed from the DNA. TRBV21-1 constitutes a pseudogene. The CDR3 extends over 18 amino acids. The CDR3 is CASSCRQGFFRPNSPLHF. The CDR3 bases are TGTGCCAGCAGCTGTAGGCAGGGGTTCTTTCGACCTAATTCACCCCTCCACTTT.

The CDR3 nucleotides are TGTGCCAGCAGTCAATACTTTTTACAGGGGGCAAGTACTGAAGCTTTCTTT. This gives the protein CASSQYFLQGASTEAFF. The V call is TRBV2, the J call TRBJ1-1; 9 nucleotides agree with TRBD1. V gave up 5 bases and J gave up 5 bases; unmatched junction bases: 15. The germline gives CDR1 SNHLY, CDR2 FYNNEI. The CDR3 runs 17 residues.

The table lists this clone with a count of one. V usage is TRBV3-1 (or the pseudogene TRBV3-2) and J usage is TRBJ1-2; TRBD1 matches at 8 bases. This CDR3 is 13 amino acids long. After removal of 1 base from V and 6 bases from J, the junction contained 1 base not matched to a gene. Germline V gene data show CDR1 as LGHDT and CDR2 as YNNKEL (reference sequence). The CDR3 sequence is CASSQVDRDGYTF. The CDR3 nucleotides read TGTGCCAGCAGCCAAGTGGACAGGGATGGCTACACCTTC.

The chain uses TRBV7-9 and TRBJ1-2; a possible D gene is TRBD1 (5 bases). Germline CDR1 and CDR2: SEHNR and FQNEAQ (reference sequence). The CDR3 covers 13 residues. The V and J ends lost 8 bases and 6 bases respectively, with 16 bases between them. The chain's CDR3 is CASLRLGENGYTF. In DNA form, the CDR3 reads TGTGCCAGCCTCAGACTGGGGGAGAATGGCTACACCTTC.

The V call is TRBV28, the J call TRBJ2-1; D could derive from TRBD1 or TRBD2 (6 bases each). Germline CDR1 MDHEN, CDR2 SYDVKM. The CDR3 totals 16 residues. The V end lost 7 bases, the J end lost 1 base, and 17 bases lay between the germline ends. CDR3 nucleotides: TGTGCCAGCACGGGGGCGGGGTCGAGTTCCTACAATGAGCAGTTCTTC. It specifies CASTGAGSSSYNEQFF.

This rearrangement joins TRBV3-1 (or the pseudogene TRBV3-2) to TRBJ2-7, with unresolved D. The CDR3 is 14 residues long. V lost 2 bases, J lost 2 bases, and 10 bases lay in between. Germline loops: CDR1 LGHDT, CDR2 YNNKEL (reference sequence). Written as DNA, the CDR3 is TGTGCCAGCAGCCAAATGTACAGCACCTACGAGCAGTACTTC. It encodes CASSQMYSTYEQYF.

The V and J genes are TRBV6-6 and TRBJ2-7, with 8 bases identical to TRBD1. Germline CDR1 and CDR2: MNHNY and SVGAGI (reference sequence). The CDR3 spans 13 residues. V was pared by 8 bases and J by 3 bases, with 6 bases of the junction left unmatched. CDR3 residues: CASGDRGIYEQYF. CDR3 in DNA: TGTGCCAGCGGAGACAGGGGTATCTACGAGCAGTACTTC.

The V call is TRBV6-6, the J call TRBJ2-5, with TRBD1 identical over 7 bases. This CDR3 is 13 amino acids long. V shed 5 bases and J 5 bases; nucleotides not matched to a gene: 5. Per germline, CDR1 MNHNY and CDR2 SVGAGI (reference sequence). The CDR3, as DNA: TGTGCCAGCAGTGAGAGGGGGCGGGAGACCCAGTACTTC. As protein: CASSERGRETQYF.